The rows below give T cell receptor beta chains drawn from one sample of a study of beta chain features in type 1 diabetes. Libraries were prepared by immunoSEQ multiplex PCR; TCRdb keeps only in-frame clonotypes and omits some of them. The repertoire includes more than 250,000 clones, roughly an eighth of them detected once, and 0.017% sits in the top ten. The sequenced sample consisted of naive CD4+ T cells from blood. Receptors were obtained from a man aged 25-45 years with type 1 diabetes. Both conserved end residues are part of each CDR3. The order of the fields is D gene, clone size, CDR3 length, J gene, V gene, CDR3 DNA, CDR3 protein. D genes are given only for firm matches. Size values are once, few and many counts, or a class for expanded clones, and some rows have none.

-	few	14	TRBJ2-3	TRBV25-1	TGTGCCAGCAGACGGCGGCTTGTGACAGATACGCAGTATTTT	CASRRRLVTDTQYF
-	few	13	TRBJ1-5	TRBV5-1	TGCGCCAGCAGCTTGGAGGCAGGCCAGCCCCAGCATTTT	CASSLEAGQPQHF
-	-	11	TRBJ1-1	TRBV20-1	TGCAGTGCTCCAGGGGAAGCTAGGGCTTTCTTT	CSAPGEARAFF
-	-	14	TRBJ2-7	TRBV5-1	TGCGCCAGCAGCTTGGGAGCCGCAGGGCTCGAGCAGTACTTC	CASSLGAAGLEQYF
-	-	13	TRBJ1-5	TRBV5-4	TGTGCCAGCAGCCAAGACTTCAATCAGCCCCAGCATTTT	CASSQDFNQPQHF
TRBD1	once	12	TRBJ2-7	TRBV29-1	TGCAGCGTGAGAGACAGGGGATACAAGCAGTACTTC	CSVRDRGYKQYF
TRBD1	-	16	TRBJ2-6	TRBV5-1	TGCGCCAGCAGCCCCATCGGACAGGCTGGGGCCAACGTCCTGACTTTC	CASSPIGQAGANVLTF
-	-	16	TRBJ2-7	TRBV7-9	TGTGCCAGCAGCTTAGAAGGGGAACCCACTACCGACGAGCAGTACTTC	CASSLEGEPTTDEQYF
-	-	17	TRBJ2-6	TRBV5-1	TGCGCCAGCAGCTTGGTGCCCGGGGGCTCTGGGGCCAACGTCCTGACTTTC	CASSLVPGGSGANVLTF
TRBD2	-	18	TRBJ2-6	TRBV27	TGTGCCAGCAGCCAGAGGGCTAGCGGGAGTTCTGGGGCCAACGTCCTGACTTTC	CASSQRASGSSGANVLTF
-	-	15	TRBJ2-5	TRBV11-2	TGTGCCAGCAGCTTAGGGGGTAGGGGCGGCGAGACCCAGTACTTC	CASSLGGRGGETQYF
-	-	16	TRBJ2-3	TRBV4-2	TGTGCCAGCAGCCATAATACGGGGATTAGCACAGATACGCAGTATTTT	CASSHNTGISTDTQYF
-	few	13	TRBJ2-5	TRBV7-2	TGTGCCAGCAGCTCGGGGTTTCAAGAGACCCAGTACTTC	CASSSGFQETQYF
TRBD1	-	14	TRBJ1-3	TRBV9	TGTGCCAGATGGACAGGACGCTCTGGAAACACCATATATTTT	CARWTGRSGNTIYF
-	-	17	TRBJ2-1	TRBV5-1	TGCGCCAGCAGTTCCGGCCGAGGATCCGAATTTTCTGGGGAGCAGTTCTTC	CASSSGRGSEFSGEQFF
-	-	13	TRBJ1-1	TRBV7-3	TGTGCCAGCAGCCCCAGGGGCGTCACTGAAGCTTTCTTT	CASSPRGVTEAFF
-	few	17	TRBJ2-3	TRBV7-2	TGTGCCAGCAGCTTAGCTGGGGGGATGGTTGCGACAGATACGCAGTATTTT	CASSLAGGMVATDTQYF
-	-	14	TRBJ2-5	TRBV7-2	TGTGCCAGCAGCCGCGGAGGGCCCGGGGAGACCCAGTACTTC	CASSRGGPGETQYF
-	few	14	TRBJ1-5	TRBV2	TGTGCCAGCGGGGGGAGGTCTCGAGACCAGCCCCAGCATTTT	CASGGRSRDQPQHF
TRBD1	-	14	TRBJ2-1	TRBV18	TGTGCCAGCTCACTTGGGGACAGGCCCTATGAGCAGTTCTTC	CASSLGDRPYEQFF
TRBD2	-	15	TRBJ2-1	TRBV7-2	TGTGCCAGCAGCTTAGGTCTAGCGGGAGGCTATGAGCAGTTCTTC	CASSLGLAGGYEQFF
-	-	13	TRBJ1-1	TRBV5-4	TGTGCCAGCAGCCCGCAGGCGAACACTGAAGCTTTCTTT	CASSPQANTEAFF
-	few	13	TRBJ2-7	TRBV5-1	TGCGCCAGCAGCGGAGAAAACCCCTCCAAGCAGTACTTC	CASSGENPSKQYF
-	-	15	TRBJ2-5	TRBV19	TGTGCCAGTAGTTCCGGGCTAGCAGTTCAAGAGACCCAGTACTTC	CASSSGLAVQETQYF
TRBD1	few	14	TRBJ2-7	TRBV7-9	TGTGCCAGCAGCTCCGGGACAGGGTACTACGAGCAGTACTTC	CASSSGTGYYEQYF
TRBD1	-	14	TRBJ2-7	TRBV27	TGTGCCAGCAGTTTGAGACAGGGCTCCTACGAGCAGTACTTC	CASSLRQGSYEQYF
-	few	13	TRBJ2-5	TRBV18	TGTGCCAGCTCACCTCAGGGACAAGAGACCCAGTACTTC	CASSPQGQETQYF
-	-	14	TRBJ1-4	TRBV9	TGTGCCAGCAGCGTAGGGAGGAGTACTGAAAAACTGTTTTTT	CASSVGRSTEKLFF
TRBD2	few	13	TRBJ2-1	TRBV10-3	TGTGCCACAGGGACTAGCGGGAGGGACAAGCAGTTCTTC	CATGTSGRDKQFF
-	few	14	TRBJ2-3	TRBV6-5	TGTGCCAGCAGTTACGCTGACTCGACAGATACGCAGTATTTT	CASSYADSTDTQYF
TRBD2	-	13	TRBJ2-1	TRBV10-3	TGTGCCATCAGGCAGCGGGAGGACAATGAGCAGTTCTTC	CAIRQREDNEQFF
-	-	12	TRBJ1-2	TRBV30	TGTGCCTGGAGTCCCGGTATTGAAGGCTACACCTTC	CAWSPGIEGYTF
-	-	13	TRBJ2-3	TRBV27	TGTGCCAGCAGTCTTGGGGCGGCGCCTACGCAGTATTTT	CASSLGAAPTQYF
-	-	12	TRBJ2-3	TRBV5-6	TGTGCCAGCAGCTTGAACCACCGCACGGTGTATTTT	CASSLNHRTVYF
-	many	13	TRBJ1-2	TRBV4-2	TGTGCCAGCAGCCATGAGAGAGACTATGGCTACACCTTC	CASSHERDYGYTF
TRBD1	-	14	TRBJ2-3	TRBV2	TGTGCCAGCAGTAGGACAGGGGTCACAGATACGCAGTATTTT	CASSRTGVTDTQYF
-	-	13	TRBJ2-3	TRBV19	TGTGCCAGTAGTATAGATCGACAGGCTACGCAGTATTTT	CASSIDRQATQYF
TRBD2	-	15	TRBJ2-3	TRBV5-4	TGTGCCAGCAGCCATACTAGCGGGAGAGGGGATACGCAGTATTTT	CASSHTSGRGDTQYF
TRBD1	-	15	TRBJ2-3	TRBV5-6	TGTGCCAGCAGCCCCCGGACAGGCAGCACAGATACGCAGTATTTT	CASSPRTGSTDTQYF
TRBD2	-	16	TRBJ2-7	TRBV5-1	TGCGCCAGCAGCTTGGGGCTAGCGGGAGCTCCCGACTACTCGGACTTC	CASSLGLAGAPDYSDF
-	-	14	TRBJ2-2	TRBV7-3	TGTGCCAGCAGCTTAAGCTACGGGACCGGGGAGCTGTTTTTT	CASSLSYGTGELFF
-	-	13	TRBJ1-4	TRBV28	TGTGCCAGCAGTTCCCGGACACACGAAAAACTGTTTTTT	CASSSRTHEKLFF
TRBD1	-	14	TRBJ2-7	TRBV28	TGTGCCAGCAGAACAACAGGGGCCCGGGACGAGCAGTACTTC	CASRTTGARDEQYF
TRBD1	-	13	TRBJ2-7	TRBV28	TGTGCCAGCAGAAGGACAGGGGTCGGCGAGCAGTACTTC	CASRRTGVGEQYF
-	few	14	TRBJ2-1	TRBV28	TGTGCCAGCAGCGGGAGCGGGTCCTACAATGAGCAGTTCTTC	CASSGSGSYNEQFF
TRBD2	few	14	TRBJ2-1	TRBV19	TGTGCCGTGAGTCGGCTAGCGGACACAGGTGAGCAGTTCTTC	CAVSRLADTGEQFF
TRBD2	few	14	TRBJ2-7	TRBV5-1	TGCGCCAGCAGCCAAATTAGCGGGACCTACGAGCAGTACTTC	CASSQISGTYEQYF
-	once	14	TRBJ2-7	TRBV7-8	TGTGCCAGCAGCTTAGCACAGCTTACCTACGAGCAGTACTTC	CASSLAQLTYEQYF